This record covers a single TCR beta chain. The antigen remains undetermined. The data were taken from a study of T cells in Graves' hyperthyroidism and ophthalmopathy. Study observations and caveats: Blood also showed most of the thyroid clonotypes that were expanded above 0.001. The model made its ophthalmopathy prediction, and onset followed a median approximately six months later.

RNA transcripts yielded amplified TCR beta CDR3 regions. TCR CDR3 underwent first-round RT-PCR with the HTBI primer set. TCRdb reprocessed the multiplex PCR reads via MiXCR and lists one record per CDR3 protein. The table includes some 300,000 distinct CDR3 sequences, roughly 17% detected once. Hyperthyroidism, newly diagnosed and lasting under 2 months, affected patients aged 18 to 65. With 2 bases removed from V and 2 bases from J, the gap between germline ends came to 13 bases. This CDR3 is built from 15 residues. Germline V gene data show CDR1 as LNHNV and CDR2 as YYDKDF (reference sequence). The receptor was isolated from a man under 40 with Graves' hyperthyroidism. Sequenced material: blood. The chain employs TRBV15 and TRBJ2-7, with D maybe TRBD2 (6 bases). The CDR3 protein is CATSRKGTYTYEQYF. For the CDR3, the DNA is TGTGCCACCAGCAGAAAGGGGACTTACACCTACGAGCAGTACTTC.